This TCR beta chain was documented in a study of blood T cell repertoires in COVID-19. Background on the study: Researchers got acute and convalescent COVID-19 samples from the United States, Italy and Spain.

Libraries were prepared by immunoSEQ multiplex PCR; TCRdb keeps only in-frame clonotypes and omits some of them. The profile shows approximately 240,000 clones, about 89% of them singletons. Donors in Cohort 3 who had recovered were those with two negative PCRs, healthcare professional clearance, or resolution of their symptoms. The V and J ends lost 3 bases and 7 bases, in that order; junction bases with no gene match: 5. CDR3 size: 13 residues. Germline V gene data show CDR1 as LNHDA and CDR2 as SQIVND (reference sequence). This clone showed up just a few times. The sample taken for sequencing was PBMCs or T cells enriched from blood (not recorded which). The source is a young woman who had recovered from COVID-19. This chain joins TRBV19 and TRBJ2-7; 8 bases are shared with TRBD1. CDR3 sequence: CASSISGGKEQYF. CDR3 in DNA: TGTGCCAGTAGTATCTCAGGGGGCAAGGAGCAGTACTTC.